One TCR beta chain is described in this entry. The CDR3 spans 13 residues. V dropped 6 bases and J dropped 7; count of bases not matched to a gene: 0. Germline CDR1 is LGHNT and CDR2 is FRNRAP. Here immunoSEQ multiplex PCR was the method, and the copy in TCRdb shows in-frame clones only, minus some. This sample carries about 98,000 clones, around 88% of them seen once, and the ten largest clones take roughly 3.7%. The data derive from a study of cytomegalovirus exposure and HLA in healthy donors. This receptor was taken from a woman in her 30s in good health and CMV-seronegative. Material for sequencing was PBMCs. The chain recombines TRBV12-5 with TRBJ2-1; TRBD2 agrees at 13 bases. The CDR3: CASGTSGRNEQFF. CDR3 coding DNA: TGTGCTAGTGGGACTAGCGGGAGGAATGAGCAGTTCTTC.